This is a list of T cell receptor beta chains from one sample in a study of immune evolution from preneoplasia to lung adenocarcinoma. Clones were sequenced by immunoSEQ multiplex PCR, and TCRdb holds only the in-frame ones, with some missing. The sample lists about 6,500 clones, 80% to 85% occurring once. Sequenced sample: FFPE invasive lung adenocarcinoma tissue. The receptors stem from a person aged 55 to 75 with lung adenocarcinoma. The CDR3 runs from the conserved cysteine through the conserved F or W.

v_gene	j_gene	CDR3aa
TRBV11-2	TRBJ1-2	CASSLETNGYTF
TRBV2	TRBJ1-1	CASSDDYTEAFF
TRBV6-6	TRBJ2-3	CATGAGLHLNTDTQYF
TRBV4-2	TRBJ1-4	CASSQTGTGNEKLFF
TRBV7-6	TRBJ2-2	CASSLASGANTGELFF
TRBV30	TRBJ2-3	CAWNRDHTDTQYF
TRBV21-1	TRBJ1-2	CASREYGYTF
TRBV15	TRBJ2-3	CATSSRTQSADTQYF
TRBV6-1	TRBJ1-4	CASSMVQGGEKLFF
TRBV28	TRBJ1-2	CASSLTRGPNYGYTF
TRBV18	TRBJ1-1	CASSPLGQRGGRAEAFF
TRBV28	TRBJ2-3	CASRGDRAEDTQYF
TRBV18	TRBJ2-7	CASSPPGAGASSYEQYF
TRBV7-9	TRBJ2-5	CASSPPGTGETQYF
TRBV7-8	TRBJ2-3	CASSLGGGGRAPDTQYF
TRBV19	TRBJ1-5	CASSIGQARGQPQHF
TRBV5-1	TRBJ2-5	CASSTRAGETQYF
TRBV27	TRBJ2-1	CASSFWGGGNEQFF
TRBV15	TRBJ2-3	CATSASAGGSGTDTQYF
TRBV5-4	TRBJ2-2	CASSFATSGTGELFF
TRBV20-1	TRBJ2-4	CGLAGLNIQYF
TRBV5-6	TRBJ2-3	CASSLGTSGSTDTQYF
TRBV18	TRBJ2-7	CASSLLEEYEQYF
TRBV19	TRBJ2-5	CASSMVGAAQYF
TRBV28	TRBJ2-7	CASSQQGITYEQYF
TRBV29-1	TRBJ2-4	CSVWGGSLAKNIQYF
TRBV7-2	TRBJ2-2	CASSPGYVGSFNTGELFF
TRBV7-3	TRBJ2-1	CASSRDRGGNEQFF
TRBV7-6	TRBJ2-5	CASSLLSGSQETQYF
TRBV5-4	TRBJ2-1	CASSRGGDRNNEQFF
TRBV2	TRBJ1-1	CASRTHGRGTEAFF
TRBV5-4	TRBJ2-7	CASSFRTRTSGSSYEQYF
TRBV5-1	TRBJ2-5	CASSLMGPAETQYF
TRBV11-2	TRBJ2-4	CASSLAPDRAKNIQYF
TRBV6-6	TRBJ2-7	CASSYSSDRAEQYF
TRBV18	TRBJ2-7	CASSGISGTGGEQYF
TRBV10-3	TRBJ2-5	CASAGQDQETQYF
TRBV7-8	TRBJ1-3	CASSLRPAGGYGNTIYF
TRBV19	TRBJ1-2	CASRKRANYGYTF
TRBV28	TRBJ2-7	CASSPPGRGYPYEQYF
TRBV7-9	TRBJ2-5	CASSLNQETQYF
TRBV18	TRBJ2-6	CASSPPGGIGANVLTF
TRBV7-9	TRBJ2-7	CASSKQGGAYEQYF
TRBV5-1	TRBJ2-7	CASRAGEVGEQYF
TRBV9	TRBJ1-4	CASSSWTGFNEKLFF
TRBV6-1	TRBJ2-1	CASSDWQGRGFF
TRBV5-1	TRBJ2-1	CASSLANPRLNEQFF
TRBV30	TRBJ1-2	CAWSVKGQGGYTF
TRBV28	TRBJ2-7	CASNKQYGQGAYEQYF
TRBV18	TRBJ2-7	CASSPRQGVYEQYF
TRBV7-8	TRBJ2-1	CASSLGQSRIDIF
TRBV15	TRBJ1-2	CATSRDVRAGHGYTF
TRBV27	TRBJ1-4	CATQKSLRANEKLFF
TRBV28	TRBJ2-1	CASSLESGDYNEQFF
TRBV19	TRBJ2-3	CASSPLGQGGNTQYF